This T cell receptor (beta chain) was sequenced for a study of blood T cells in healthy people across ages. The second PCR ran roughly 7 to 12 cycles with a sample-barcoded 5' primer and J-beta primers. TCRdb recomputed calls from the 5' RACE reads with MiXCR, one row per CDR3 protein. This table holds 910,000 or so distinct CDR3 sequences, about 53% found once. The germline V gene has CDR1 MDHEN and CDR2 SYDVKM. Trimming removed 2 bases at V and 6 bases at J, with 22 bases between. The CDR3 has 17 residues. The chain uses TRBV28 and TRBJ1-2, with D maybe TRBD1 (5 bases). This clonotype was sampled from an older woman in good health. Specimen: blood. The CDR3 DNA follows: TGTGCCAGCAGTTTAGGGCCCCATCGGACGGGGGAGAATGGCTACACCTTC. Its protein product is CASSLGPHRTGENGYTF.